This is a list of T cell receptor beta chains from one sample in a study of molecular identifiers for immune sequencing clone quantification. Using its own MiXCR run on the PCR reads, TCRdb lists one record per CDR3 protein. The table includes around 470,000 distinct CDR3 sequences, roughly 25% detected once. The source material was naive CD8+ T cells from blood, with Jurkat cell RNA spiked in. Every receptor here comes from a human donor in good health. Some libraries in this study had Jurkat cell RNA spiked in. The CDR3 runs from the conserved cysteine through the conserved F or W. Fields, in order: CDR3 protein, CDR3 DNA, J gene, clone size, D gene, V gene. The D gene is left open where the match is weak. Clone sizes are given selectively: once, few, many, or a class where the clone is expanded.

CATGGHEQYF TGTGCCACCGGGGGGCACGAGCAGTACTTC TRBJ2-7 many . TRBV6-2/TRBV6-3
CASSRDRGDFYNSPLHF TGCGCCAGCAGCCGAGATAGAGGGGATTTCTATAATTCACCCCTCCACTTT TRBJ1-6 . . TRBV4-3
CASSISWNTGELFF TGTGCCAGCAGTATATCGTGGAACACCGGGGAGCTGTTTTTT TRBJ2-2 few . TRBV27
CASRGGTRGITPQHF TGTGCCAGTAGGGGGGGAACTCGTGGTATTACCCCCCAGCATTTT TRBJ1-5 . . TRBV19
CASSLSTVNYEQYF TGCGCCAGCTCCCTATCGACAGTCAACTACGAGCAGTACTTC TRBJ2-7 few . TRBV5-1
CASSQVAVGGNIQYF TGCGCCAGCAGCCAGGTAGCAGTTGGTGGGAACATTCAGTACTTC TRBJ2-4 few . TRBV4-3
CASSPPDNSGANVLTF TGTGCCAGCAGCCCCCCCGACAACTCTGGGGCCAACGTCCTGACTTTC TRBJ2-6 . . TRBV7-9
CASSQEWDSLATGELFF TGCGCCAGCAGCCAAGAATGGGACAGCCTAGCGACCGGGGAGCTGTTTTTT TRBJ2-2 many . TRBV4-1
CASSEGDYQEAQYF TGTGCCAGCAGTGAAGGTGACTACCAAGAGGCCCAGTACTTC TRBJ2-5 . . TRBV2
CASSPSWGARSYQPQHF TGTGCCAGCAGTCCCTCTTGGGGGGCGCGATCGTATCAGCCCCAGCATTTT TRBJ1-5 few . TRBV27
CASSLRPPGTDTQYF TGTGCCAGCAGTTTACGGCCGCCGGGCACAGATACGCAGTATTTT TRBJ2-3 many . TRBV28
CASSDGAFMGAEAFF TGTGCCAGCAGCGACGGGGCTTTCATGGGGGCTGAAGCTTTCTTT TRBJ1-1 few . TRBV5-6
CCVVEGGNTIYF TGCTGCGTTGTTGAGGGCGGAAACACCATATATTTT TRBJ1-3 . . TRBV29-1
CASSYLGASTDTQYF TGTGCCAGCAGTTATCTCGGAGCGAGCACAGATACGCAGTATTTT TRBJ2-3 many . TRBV6-2/TRBV6-3
CAWSLGGGSGTEAFF TGTGCCTGGAGTTTGGGGGGCGGATCTGGCACTGAAGCTTTCTTT TRBJ1-1 many . TRBV30
CAISRGSTAAFF TGTGCCATCAGTCGGGGGTCGACTGCAGCTTTCTTT TRBJ1-1 . . TRBV10-3
CASSHGRSSGNTIYF TGTGCCAGCAGTCACGGACGTTCCTCTGGAAACACCATATATTTT TRBJ1-3 . . TRBV6-2/TRBV6-3
CASSGPLAGPYNEQFF TGTGCCAGCAGTGGCCCCCTTGCGGGTCCCTACAATGAGCAGTTCTTC TRBJ2-1 few . TRBV2
CATSKVRGTYEQYF TGTGCCACCTCAAAGGTTAGAGGGACCTACGAGCAGTACTTC TRBJ2-7 . . TRBV15
CASQELDRWQYF TGTGCCAGCCAGGAACTGGACCGTTGGCAGTACTTC TRBJ2-7 . . TRBV6-2/TRBV6-3
CASSQWSGNEQPQHF TGCGCCAGCAGCCAATGGTCGGGTAATGAACAGCCCCAGCATTTT TRBJ1-5 . . TRBV4-1
CASSKQSGINYGYTF TGTGCCAGCAGTAAACAAAGCGGAATTAACTATGGCTACACCTTC TRBJ1-2 many . TRBV2
CASSPGVSSYNEQFF TGTGCCAGCAGTCCAGGGGTATCATCCTACAATGAGCAGTTCTTC TRBJ2-1 many . TRBV5-4
CASSFPDIQPYNEQFF TGTGCCAGCAGTTTCCCGGACATACAGCCCTACAATGAGCAGTTCTTC TRBJ2-1 few . TRBV28
CSVVVVGYTEAFF TGCAGCGTTGTAGTGGTCGGGTACACTGAAGCTTTCTTT TRBJ1-1 few . TRBV29-1
CASSYFGLAGGSDTQYF TGTGCCAGCAGTTACTTTGGGTTAGCGGGGGGTTCAGATACGCAGTATTTT TRBJ2-3 few TRBD2 TRBV6-2/TRBV6-3
CAISVSSANYGYTF TGTGCCATCAGTGTATCCAGCGCTAACTATGGCTACACCTTC TRBJ1-2 few . TRBV10-3
CASSRSGGPTDTQYF TGTGCCAGCAGCCGGAGTGGTGGCCCCACAGATACGCAGTATTTT TRBJ2-3 many . TRBV7-6
CSADDREANYGYTF TGCAGTGCTGATGACAGGGAAGCTAACTATGGCTACACCTTC TRBJ1-2 few TRBD1 TRBV20-1
CASSLATSGGALADTQYF TGTGCCAGCAGCTTGGCTACTAGCGGGGGGGCCCTCGCAGATACGCAGTATTTT TRBJ2-3 . TRBD2 TRBV5-5
CASSLRGLVAYEQYF TGTGCCAGCAGTCTCCGGGGGCTAGTCGCGTACGAGCAGTACTTC TRBJ2-7 once . TRBV28
CASSYGGLGTDTQYF TGTGCCAGCAGTTACGGAGGGTTGGGGACAGATACGCAGTATTTT TRBJ2-3 . . TRBV6-5
CASSGDRGAEQYF TGTGCCAGCAGCGGGGACAGGGGAGCCGAGCAGTACTTC TRBJ2-7 many TRBD1 TRBV9
CASSQERTSGYNEQFF TGCGCCAGCAGCCAAGAAAGGACTAGCGGATACAATGAGCAGTTCTTC TRBJ2-1 . TRBD2 TRBV4-3
CASSRKDPGLAGTNTGELFF TGTGCCAGCAGCCGAAAAGATCCGGGACTAGCGGGTACGAACACCGGGGAGCTGTTTTTT TRBJ2-2 . TRBD2 TRBV6-5
CASSNLGIEQYF TGTGCCAGCAGCAACTTAGGCATCGAGCAGTACTTC TRBJ2-7 . . TRBV27
CASSLSRGLDTEAFF TGTGCCAGCAGCTTAAGTCGGGGCCTGGACACTGAAGCTTTCTTT TRBJ1-1 . . TRBV7-9
CASSLSPGFRAEAFF TGTGCCAGCAGTCTCAGTCCAGGGTTTAGAGCTGAAGCTTTCTTT TRBJ1-1 . . TRBV5-8
CASSFSGQAGQPQHF TGTGCCAGCAGTTTCTCCGGACAGGCCGGACAGCCCCAGCATTTT TRBJ1-5 many TRBD1 TRBV12-3/TRBV12-4
CSVGQSPINNYGYTF TGCAGCGTCGGACAGTCCCCAATCAATAACTATGGCTACACCTTC TRBJ1-2 . . TRBV29-1
CSVETWDRDFYGYTF TGCAGCGTTGAAACCTGGGACAGGGATTTCTATGGCTACACCTTC TRBJ1-2 many TRBD1 TRBV29-1
CASSSEHQTGRSAGELFF TGTGCCAGCAGCTCCGAACACCAAACAGGGCGGAGTGCCGGGGAGCTGTTTTTT TRBJ2-2 few . TRBV13
CARRGPGGGEAFF TGTGCCCGCAGGGGGCCCGGGGGGGGTGAAGCTTTCTTT TRBJ1-1 . TRBD1 TRBV7-9
CASSIPDVANTGELFF TGTGCCAGCAGCATCCCCGATGTGGCGAACACCGGGGAGCTGTTTTTT TRBJ2-2 . . TRBV7-9
CASSSLKPGELFF TGTGCCAGCAGCTCCTTGAAGCCCGGGGAGCTGTTTTTT TRBJ2-2 few . TRBV7-6
CASTEAPGHLYGYTF TGTGCCAGTACGGAGGCCCCCGGACACCTTTATGGCTACACCTTC TRBJ1-2 few . TRBV19
CASSSPGGAQGEQFF TGTGCCAGCAGCTCCCCCGGGGGGGCGCAAGGTGAGCAGTTCTTC TRBJ2-1 few TRBD2 TRBV5-3
CSVESESYEQYF TGCAGCGTTGAATCGGAATCCTACGAGCAGTACTTC TRBJ2-7 few . TRBV29-1
CSSSPGQGSYEQYF TGCTCCAGCAGCCCGGGACAGGGCTCCTACGAGCAGTACTTC TRBJ2-7 once TRBD1 TRBV4-3
CASSLMGRSYEQYF TGTGCCAGCAGCTTAATGGGCAGATCGTACGAGCAGTACTTC TRBJ2-7 few . TRBV7-2
CASSQGSHGYTF TGTGCCAGCAGTCAGGGGTCCCATGGCTACACCTTC TRBJ1-2 many . TRBV12-3/TRBV12-4
CASSLVAGGQSGEQFF TGTGCCAGCAGCTTAGTGGCGGGGGGGCAATCTGGTGAGCAGTTCTTC TRBJ2-1 . TRBD2 TRBV7-6
CATSDVSDNEQFF TGTGCCACCAGTGATGTGTCGGACAATGAGCAGTTCTTC TRBJ2-1 many . TRBV24-1
CASKHLNTEAFF TGTGCCAGCAAACACCTGAACACTGAAGCTTTCTTT TRBJ1-1 . . TRBV28